This T cell receptor beta chain was sequenced in a study of OX40 agonist ivuxolimab in advanced cancers. Study background: All patients had ivuxolimab intravenously every 2 weeks at 0.01 to 10 mg/kg. Mean age about 60 years, range 23 to 79; 82.7% male.

The repertoire was sequenced with immunoSEQ multiplex PCR; TCRdb's copy has only in-frame clones and lacks some. The sample lists 55,000 to 90,000 clones; around 83% were seen once. This CDR3 comprises 14 residues. The source material was CD4+ or CD8+ T cells sorted from blood, sampled in a trial of the OX40 agonist ivuxolimab. The sequence was obtained from an adult with an advanced solid tumor such as melanoma, head and neck, liver or kidney cancer. V and J are TRBV12-2 and TRBJ2-3; the DNA was not compared with TRBD1, the D call given in the table. TRBV12-2 is given as a pseudogene. CDR3 sequence (DNA): TGTGCAAGTCGCTCAAGGACAGGCCCAGATACGCAGTATTTT. Protein: CASRSRTGPDTQYF.